Presented here are 5 T cell receptor beta chains from one specimen sequenced in a study of blood T cell repertoires in COVID-19. Clones were sequenced by immunoSEQ multiplex PCR, and TCRdb holds only the in-frame ones, with some missing. The sample contains 150,000 to 200,000 clones, approximately 95% of which appear only once. The sequenced material came from peripheral blood. These receptors all come from a woman aged 55-70 years with COVID-19, enrolled during active disease.

The V and J genes are TRBV5-4 and TRBJ2-5; TRBD1 aligns across 8 bases. The germline V gene has CDR1 SGHNT and CDR2 YYREEE (reference sequence). This CDR3 contains 13 residues. V was pared by 3 bases and J by 9 bases, with 7 bases of the junction left unmatched. CDR3 DNA sequence: TGTGCCAGCAGCTCTACAGGGGGAAGGGCCCAGTACTTC. It is translated as CASSSTGGRAQYF. Complete variable domain (other parts from reference TRBV5-4 and TRBJ2-5): ETGVTQSPTHLIKTRGQQVTLRCSSQSGHNTVSWYQQALGQGPQFIFQYYREEENGRGNFPPRFSGLQFPNYSSELNVNALELDDSALYLCASSSTGGRAQYFGPGTRLLVL.

There are a few counts of this clone. The V and J genes are TRBV9 and TRBJ1-6; D is unclear. With 2 bases removed from V and 0 bases from J, the gap between germline ends came to 6 bases. Germline CDR1 SGDLS, CDR2 YYNGEE. This CDR3 spans 15 amino acids. CDR3 DNA sequence: TGTGCCAGCAGCGTTACAGACTCCTATAATTCACCCCTCCACTTT. Its translation is CASSVTDSYNSPLHF.

V is TRBV3-1 (or the pseudogene TRBV3-2) and J is TRBJ2-5; TRBD1 matches 8 bases. The CDR3 spans 14 residues. The junction had 5 bases not matched to a gene; V was cut back by 4 bases and J by 4 bases. Germline assignment: CDR1 LGHDT and CDR2 YNNKEL (reference sequence). CDR3 bases: TGTGCCAGCAGCCCGGGACAGGTGGGAGAGACCCAGTACTTC. It is translated as CASSPGQVGETQYF.

This chain links TRBV5-4 with TRBJ1-1, with D possibly matching TRBD1 (6 bases). The germline V gene encodes CDR1 SGHNT and CDR2 YYREEE (reference sequence). Trimming removed 6 bases from V and 3 bases from J, with 15 bases in between. The CDR3 consists of 14 residues. CDR3 nucleotides: TGTGCCAGCAACTTACAGGGCGAAGACACTGAAGCTTTCTTT. This gives the protein CASNLQGEDTEAFF.

The chain recombines TRBV7-9 with TRBJ1-5, with D perhaps TRBD1 (5 bases). The CDR3 contains 16 residues. V was pared by 5 bases and J by 5 bases, with 19 bases between. CDR1 is SEHNR and CDR2 is FQNEAQ in the germline V gene (reference sequence). As DNA, the CDR3 is TGTGCCAGCAGCCTCACAATGGGGGGTTCGGATCAGCCCCAGCATTTT. It translates to CASSLTMGGSDQPQHF. The variable domain in full, completed from reference TRBV7-9 and TRBJ1-5, reads DTGVSQNPRHKITKRGQNVTFRCDPISEHNRLYWYRQTLGQGPEFLTYFQNEAQLEKSRLLSDRFSAERPKGSFSTLEIQRTEQGDSAMYLCASSLTMGGSDQPQHFGDGTRLSIL.